This TCR beta chain derives from a study of blood T cell repertoires in COVID-19. Some clones are missing from TCRdb's copy, which holds only in-frame ones; the method was immunoSEQ multiplex PCR. Among roughly 250,000 clones listed, roughly 90% were seen once. The germline CDR1 and CDR2 sequences are LNHDA and SQIVND (reference sequence). CDR3 length: 17 amino acids. Trimming stripped 5 bases from V and 4 bases from J, with 20 bases between. The clonotype comes from a man aged 25 to 40 with acute or convalescent COVID-19. Sequenced: peripheral blood. The chain joins TRBV19 to TRBJ1-4; D perhaps matches TRBD1 (5 bases). CDR3 sequence: CASSGPPGITINEKLFF. CDR3 sequence (DNA): TGTGCCAGTAGTGGTCCCCCAGGGATTACTATTAATGAAAAACTGTTTTTT.